This entry features one T cell receptor (beta chain) sequence. Data came from immunoSEQ multiplex PCR; TCRdb stores just in-frame clones and leaves some out. Here the sample spans 150,000 to 200,000 clones, approximately 96% being singletons. Germline V gives CDR1 MNHEY, CDR2 SVGAGI. V was pared by 5 bases and J by 4 bases, with 2 bases of the junction left unmatched. The CDR3 consists of 15 residues. This entry belongs to a study of cytomegalovirus exposure and HLA in healthy donors. This TCR was sampled from a young woman in good health and CMV-seronegative. Sequencing was performed on PBMCs. This chain connects TRBV6-5 to TRBJ2-1; TRBD2 matches 13 bases. The CDR3 sequence is CASSATSGGYNEQFF. CDR3 coding DNA: TGTGCCAGCAGTGCGACTAGCGGGGGGTACAATGAGCAGTTCTTC.